The next 2 T cell receptor beta chains were all read from a single sample in a study of shared clonotypes between healthy human individuals. Data came from immunoSEQ multiplex PCR; TCRdb stores just in-frame clones and leaves some out. The sample has about 730,000 clones, 72% seen once. The sequenced material came from memory CD4+ T cells sorted from blood. Subset defined: CD45RA-negative fraction. The source is a woman under 40 in good health.

This chain joins TRBV5-1 and TRBJ1-1; TRBD1 might be the D (6 bases). Trimming pared 5 bases from V and 5 bases from J, leaving 16 bases between. CDR3 size: 14 residues. Germline loops: CDR1 SGHRS, CDR2 YFSETQ. CDR3 nucleotides: TGCGCCAGCAGTCGACAGGAAATGGGTACTGAAGCTTTCTTT. Its protein product is CASSRQEMGTEAFF.

The chain employs TRBV5-5 and TRBJ1-1; no reliable D call. The V end was cut by 0 bases, the J end by 4 bases, with 7 bases between. The CDR3 sequence is 13 residues long. Germline values: CDR1 SGHKS, CDR2 YYEKEE (reference sequence). The CDR3 sequence is CASSLVGSTEAFF. The CDR3 DNA is TGTGCCAGCAGCTTGGTTGGCAGCACTGAAGCTTTCTTT.